Described below is a single T cell receptor beta chain sequence and its context. The antigen is unknown. The sample comes from a study of T cell responses to AZD1222 COVID-19 vaccine. Study-wide findings and caveats: Most donors were white British and more were female, and clonal diversity was possibly underestimated. Vaccination with two AZD1222 doses was followed by a rise in Spike-specific TCR breadth and depth.

Trimming took off 2 bases at V and 8 bases at J, with 16 bases between the two ends. The CDR3 length is 15 residues. Germline CDR1 and CDR2: MGHRA and YSYEKL. This table comes from immunoSEQ multiplex PCR, and its TCRdb copy is limited to in-frame clones, with some not included. The sample holds 150,000 or so clones, approximately 94% seen once. The clonotype comes from an adult in good health. The V gene is TRBV4-1, the J gene TRBJ1-5; D remains unclear. Sequences were derived from peripheral blood, sampled on day 0 of AZD1222 vaccination. CDR3 sequence: CASSQIGSPPEPQHF. CDR3 DNA: TGCGCCAGCAGCCAAATAGGGAGTCCCCCGGAGCCCCAGCATTTT.